A selection of T cell receptor beta chains follows, all from one sample in a study of OX40 agonist ivuxolimab in advanced cancers. The repertoire was sequenced with immunoSEQ multiplex PCR; TCRdb's copy has only in-frame clones and lacks some. The table includes more than 80,000 clones, 91% detected once. This specimen was CD4+ or CD8+ T cells sorted from blood, taken in a trial of the OX40 agonist ivuxolimab. The receptors stem from an adult with an advanced solid tumor such as melanoma, head and neck, liver or kidney cancer. The CDR3 runs from the conserved cysteine through the conserved F or W. The D gene is left open where the match is weak. The listing skips clone size in some rows; elsewhere it reads once, few, many or a size class.

>TRBV15|-|-|TRBJ2-2
TGTGCCACCAGCAGAGATCAACACCCGGATACCGGGGAGCTGTTTTTT
CATSRDQHPDTGELFF
>TRBV28|-|-|TRBJ1-2
TGTGCCAGCAGTGGCGAGGGAAGGAACTATGGCTACACCTTC
CASSGEGRNYGYTF
>TRBV10-3|few|-|TRBJ2-7
TGTGCCATCAGTGATACCCGACGGGAAGGGAACCCCTACGAGCAGTACTTC
CAISDTRREGNPYEQYF
>TRBV5-1|-|TRBD1|TRBJ2-5
TGCGCCAGTAAGGTGACAGGGGGCCCCATGGAGACCCAGTACTTC
CASKVTGGPMETQYF
>TRBV15|-|-|TRBJ1-1
TGTGCCACCCAACAAGCGCGGGGGTCGGGTGAAGCTTTCTTT
CATQQARGSGEAFF
>TRBV27|once|TRBD2|TRBJ2-7
TGTGCCAGCAGTTTTGGGAGAGGCAACGCGGGGGGCGAGCAGTACTTC
CASSFGRGNAGGEQYF
>TRBV6-5|-|TRBD2|TRBJ2-1
TGTGCCAGCACAGCGGGAGGCTGGGGGAATGAGCAGTTCTTC
CASTAGGWGNEQFF
>TRBV7-2|-|-|TRBJ1-4
TGTGCCAGCAGCCTTCGGACCGTCAGGGATAATGAAAAACTGTTTTTT
CASSLRTVRDNEKLFF
>TRBV27|-|-|TRBJ1-3
TGTGCCAGCAGTTTAACCTTTGACAGGACCTCCTCTGGAAACACCATATATTTT
CASSLTFDRTSSGNTIYF
>TRBV7-2|-|-|TRBJ2-5
TGTGCCAGCAGCTTTTACGGAGAGACCCAGTACTTC
CASSFYGETQYF
>TRBV11-2|-|TRBD2|TRBJ2-1
TGTGCCAGCAGCTTAGATACTAGCGGACCATCCAATGAGCAGTTCTTC
CASSLDTSGPSNEQFF
>TRBV2|-|TRBD1|TRBJ1-5
TGTGCCAGCAGAACAGGGGGTACGAGCAATCAGCCCCAGCATTTT
CASRTGGTSNQPQHF
>TRBV10-1|-|-|TRBJ2-3
TGCGCCAGCAGTGACCTCCCTAGCACAGATACGCAGTATTTT
CASSDLPSTDTQYF
>TRBV10-3|-|TRBD1|TRBJ2-3
TGTGCCACCGCCACCGGACAGGGAGGAAGCACAGATACGCAGTATTTT
CATATGQGGSTDTQYF
>TRBV6-4|once|-|TRBJ2-2
TGTGCCAGCAGTCCCCTGCCGTTTTTT
CASSPLPFF
>TRBV11-2|-|-|TRBJ2-4
TGTGCCAGCAGTCCATTAAGGAAAAACATTCAGTACTTC
CASSPLRKNIQYF
>TRBV28|-|-|TRBJ2-7
TGTGCCAGCACCGGAGGGACAGACTACGAGCAGTACTTC
CASTGGTDYEQYF
>TRBV2|-|-|TRBJ2-7
TGCGCCAGCAGTGAAGCGCTCGGAGCGAAGTACTTC
CASSEALGAKYF
>TRBV9|-|-|TRBJ2-1
TGTGCCAGCAGCGTAGCGGCGGGGTACAATGAGCAGTTCTTC
CASSVAAGYNEQFF
>TRBV5-1|-|TRBD2|TRBJ2-1
TGCGCCAGCAGCACCGGACTAGCGGGCGGTGAGCAGTTCTTC
CASSTGLAGGEQFF
>TRBV4-1|-|TRBD2|TRBJ2-2
TGCGCCAGCAGCCGACTAGCGGGAGAAGCCCCCGGGGAGCTGTTTTTT
CASSRLAGEAPGELFF
>TRBV6-6|-|-|TRBJ1-5
TGTGCCAGCCGGAGAGATCAGCCCCAGCATTTT
CASRRDQPQHF
>TRBV29-1|-|-|TRBJ2-5
TGCAGCGTTGGGGACGGGATGAGAGGAGAGACCCAGTACTTC
CSVGDGMRGETQYF
>TRBV27|-|-|TRBJ1-2
TGTGCCAGCAGTCGCACCCGGTTGAAGGGCTACACCTTC
CASSRTRLKGYTF
>TRBV5-6|-|TRBD2|TRBJ2-7
TGTGCCAGCAGCCTATCTAGCGGGAGTTACGAGCAGTACTTC
CASSLSSGSYEQYF
>TRBV6-1|-|-|TRBJ1-5
TGTGCCAGCAGTGAAGGGTCGGGAGGGAGGCAGCCCCAGCATTTT
CASSEGSGGRQPQHF
>TRBV27|-|-|TRBJ2-1
TGTGCCAGCGCGGGCGAACCGAGGAATGAGCAGTTCTTC
CASAGEPRNEQFF